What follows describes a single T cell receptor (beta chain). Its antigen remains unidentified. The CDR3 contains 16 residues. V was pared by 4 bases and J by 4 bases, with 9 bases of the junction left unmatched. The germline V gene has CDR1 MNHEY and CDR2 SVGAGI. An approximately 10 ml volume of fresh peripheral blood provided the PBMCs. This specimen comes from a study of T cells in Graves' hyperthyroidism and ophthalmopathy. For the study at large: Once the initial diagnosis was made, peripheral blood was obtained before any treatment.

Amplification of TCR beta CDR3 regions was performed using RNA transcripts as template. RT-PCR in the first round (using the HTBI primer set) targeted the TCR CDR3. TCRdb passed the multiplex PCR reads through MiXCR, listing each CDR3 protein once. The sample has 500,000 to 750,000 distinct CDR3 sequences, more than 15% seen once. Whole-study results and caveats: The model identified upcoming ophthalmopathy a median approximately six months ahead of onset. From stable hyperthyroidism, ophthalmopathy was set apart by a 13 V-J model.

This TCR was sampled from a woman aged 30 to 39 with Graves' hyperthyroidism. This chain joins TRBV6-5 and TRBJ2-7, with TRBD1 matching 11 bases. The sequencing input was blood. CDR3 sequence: CASSFGGQGERYEQYF. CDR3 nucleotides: TGTGCCAGCAGTTTTGGGGGACAGGGGGAGAGGTACGAGCAGTACTTC.